One and the same sample provided the 26 T cell receptor beta chains below, sequenced in a study of tumor and adjacent non-tumor tissue in lung cancer. TCRbeta libraries were built with three rounds of nested PCR, modified from ARM-PCR. TCRdb redid the calling of the multiplex PCR reads with MiXCR, one entry per CDR3 protein. The sample has some 70,000 distinct CDR3 sequences; 65% to 75% are singletons. The template was RNA from unsorted bulk tissue. The normal lung tissue was taken more than 3 cm from the tumor edge. The sequenced sample was distant non-tumor lung tissue. The origin of the receptors is a woman in her fifties or sixties with non-small cell lung cancer.

About this clonotype: This may be a read error, as it is one base from a much larger clone. V usage is TRBV6-2 or TRBV6-3 and J usage is TRBJ1-1, with D possibly being TRBD1 (5 bases). The CDR3 length is 16 residues. The V and J ends lost 6 bases and 1 base respectively, with 18 bases between them. Germline CDR1 reads MNHEY; CDR2 reads SVGEGT. The CDR3 reads CASRSGAEFPNTEAFF. The CDR3 nucleotides are TGTGCCAGCAGATCCGGGGCAGAATTCCCGAACACTGAAGCTTTCTTT.

V and J are TRBV11-2 and TRBJ1-2; D not resolved. The CDR3 extends over 15 amino acids. Trimming took off 6 bases at V and 0 bases at J, with 14 bases between the two ends. Germline V lookup: CDR1 SGHAT, CDR2 FQNNGV. The CDR3 bases are TGTGCCAGCAGTGCGAACGAGGTTCCTAACTATGGCTACACCTTC. As protein: CASSANEVPNYGYTF. Together with reference TRBV11-2 and TRBJ1-2, the CDR3 gives the full variable domain: EAGVAQSPRYKIIEKRQSVAFWCNPISGHATLYWYQQILGQGPKLLIQFQNNGVVDDSQLPKDRFSAERLKGVDSTLKIQPAKLEDSAVYLCASSANEVPNYGYTFGSGTRLTVV.

In the case of this clonotype: One end of the junction fails to match germline, which may point to a read error. The chain carries TRBV11-2 and TRBJ2-1; 12 nucleotides match TRBD2. Germline lookup yields CDR1 SGHAT and CDR2 FQNNGV. This CDR3 spans 17 amino acids. The chain's CDR3 is CASSLDWTSGVYNEQFF. The DNA of the CDR3 is TGTGCCAGCAGCTTAGATTGGACTAGCGGGGTCTACAACGAGCAGTTCTTC.

This clonotype has just one count. A much larger clone sits a single nucleotide away, making a read error possible. The chain is built from TRBV6-2 or TRBV6-3 and TRBJ2-5, with D possibly TRBD1 on 5 matching bases. In germline, CDR1 is MNHEY, CDR2 SVGEGT. The V end lost 6 bases, the J end lost 5 bases, and 16 bases lay between the germline ends. This CDR3 comprises 14 residues. The CDR3, as DNA: TGTGCCAGCAGCCTGGACAAGGCCCCTGAGACCCAGTACTTC. Protein: CASSLDKAPETQYF.

As concerns this clonotype: A read error may explain this, as a much larger clone is one base away. V usage is TRBV6-2 or TRBV6-3 and J usage is TRBJ2-7; no clear D. Deletions cut 6 bases from V and 4 bases from J, with 10 bases between. CDR3 size: 12 residues. CDR1 is MNHEY and CDR2 is SVGEGT in the germline V gene. The DNA for the CDR3 is TGTGCCAGCAGATATAGCAATTACGAGCAGTACTTC. Its protein product is CASRYSNYEQYF.

At least ten counts were recorded for this clonotype. J is TRBJ1-2 and V is TRBV29-1; D is unresolved. The CDR3 is 13 amino acids. CDR1 is SQVTM, CDR2 ANQGSEA, per germline. The ends were cut back, 6 bases at V and 4 bases at J, with 15 bases in the middle. In nucleotides, the CDR3 is TGCAGCGTCAACGGCGGCGCCGGCTATGGCTACACCTTC. Protein: CSVNGGAGYGYTF.

Concerning this clonotype itself: At one boundary the junction diverges from the germline segment, which might be a read error. The V call is TRBV11-1, the J call TRBJ2-3, with TRBD2 as a possible D gene (5 bases). The CDR3 is made up of 13 amino acids. Germline CDR1 and CDR2: SGHAT and FQDESV (reference sequence). CDR3 in DNA: TGTGCCAGCAGAGGGAGAGGGATGGATACGCAACATTTT. It encodes CASRGRGMDTQHF.

The chain is built from TRBV11-2 and TRBJ2-2; 8 bases agree with TRBD2. This CDR3 has 16 amino acids. Per germline, CDR1 SGHAT and CDR2 FQNNGV. J lost 5 bases, V lost 4 bases, and 9 bases had no gene match. DNA of the CDR3: TGTGCCAGCAGCTCCACGGGAGGGCCAGGGACCGGGGAGCTGTTTTTT. Translated, it gives CASSSTGGPGTGELFF.

This clonotype has just one count. At one boundary the junction diverges from the germline segment, which might be a read error. The chain has TRBV4-3 and TRBJ2-1; D unclear. The germline CDR1 and CDR2 sequences are LGHNA and YSLEER. The CDR3 has 17 residues. The CDR3: CASSQEYAPAVGNEQFF. The CDR3 DNA sequence: TGCGCCAGCAGCCAAGAATATGCTCCCGCCGTGGGAAATGAACAGTTCTTC.

As regards this clonotype: Its ends do not fully match the called genes, so a read error is possible. The chain combines TRBV7-3 with TRBJ1-1; tentatively, D is TRBD1 (5 bases). Looked up from germline, CDR1 is SGHTA and CDR2 is FQGTGA. CDR3 length: 13 residues. The CDR3 protein is CASSLGPNAEAFF. CDR3 bases: TGTGCCAGCAGCTTGGGACCGAACGCTGAAGCTTTCTTT.

About this clonotype: Since the CDR3 does not end with the conserved phenylalanine or tryptophan, this likely comes from a read error. The chain uses TRBV11-2 and TRBJ2-3; the match to TRBD1 covers 7 bases. Germline CDR1 reads SGHAT; CDR2 reads FQNNGV. The CDR3 totals 14 residues. The CDR3 reads CSSSLGPGGDTQYL. The CDR3, as DNA: TGTTCCAGCAGCTTGGGACCAGGGGGAGATACGCAGTATTTA.

Points on this clonotype: At one boundary the junction diverges from the germline segment, which might be a read error. This chain uses TRBV4-2 with TRBJ2-3; maybe TRBD2 (5 bases). CDR3 length: 15 residues. The V gene's germline CDR1 is LGHNA and CDR2 YNFKEQ. The CDR3 nucleotides read TGTACCAGTAGCCAAGAAAGCGGAGGAACAGATACGCAGTATTTT. This encodes CTSSQESGGTDTQYF.

This clonotype was detected only a few times. The chain employs TRBV5-1 and TRBJ1-5, with D uncertain. The CDR3 covers 13 residues. V lost 0 bases to trimming and J lost 4 bases, with 5 bases between them. CDR1 is SGHRS, CDR2 YFSETQ, per germline. The CDR3 sequence is CASSLGPNQPQHF. CDR3 DNA: TGCGCCAGCAGCTTGGGTCCGAATCAGCCCCAGCATTTT.

About this clonotype itself: Given the absence of the conserved phenylalanine or tryptophan at the CDR3 end, a read error is likely. This chain uses TRBV28 with TRBJ1-1; 7 nucleotides line up with TRBD1. This CDR3 has 14 amino acids. The V gene end was trimmed by 6 bases and the J gene end by 4 bases; junction bases not matched to a gene: 8. CDR1 and CDR2 (germline): MDHEN, SYDVKM. CDR3: CASSSGTASTEAFS. DNA of the CDR3: TGTGCCAGCAGCTCCGGGACAGCGAGCACTGAAGCTTTCTCT.

This clonotype is a singleton in its sample. At one boundary the junction diverges from the germline segment, which might be a read error. The chain combines TRBV4-1 with TRBJ1-1, with D tentatively TRBD1 (6 bases). Per the germline V gene, CDR1 is MGHRA and CDR2 is YSYEKL. CDR3 size: 16 residues. This CDR3 is CANSQDRYRADIEAFF. The CDR3, as DNA: TGCGCCAACAGCCAAGATCGTTACAGGGCGGACATTGAAGCTTTCTTT.

This clonotype was picked up one time. A much bigger clone sits one base away, suggesting this may be a read error. This rearrangement joins TRBV20-1 to TRBJ2-7; TRBD2 matches at 9 bases. V was pared by 3 bases and J by 7 bases, with 7 bases of the junction left unmatched. CDR3 size: 13 residues. Germline-derived CDR1 and CDR2 are DFQATT and SNEGSKA (reference sequence). The CDR3: CSASAGGPAEQYF. CDR3 nucleotides: TGCAGTGCTAGTGCGGGAGGGCCCGCTGAGCAGTACTTC.

The V gene is TRBV6-2 or TRBV6-3, the J gene TRBJ2-1; D remains unclear. The CDR3 totals 13 residues. V lost 4 bases to trimming and J lost 9 bases, with 13 bases between them. Germline CDR1 MNHEY, CDR2 SVGEGT. Here the CDR3 reads CASSSTESREQFF. The CDR3 nucleotides are TGTGCCAGCAGTTCCACCGAATCCCGTGAGCAGTTCTTC.

This clonotype showed up just a few times. A read error may explain this, as a much larger clone is one base away. The chain is built from TRBV6-2 or TRBV6-3 and TRBJ2-1; 9 nucleotides align to TRBD1. Germline V gives CDR1 MNHEY, CDR2 SVGEGT. The CDR3 is 15 residues long. CDR3 residues: CGSSYGDRESNEQFF. The DNA of the CDR3 is TGTGGCAGCAGTTACGGGGACAGGGAAAGCAATGAGCAGTTCTTC.

This clonotype has a single count. The rearrangement links TRBV4-2 to TRBJ2-1, with D possibly matching TRBD2 (6 bases). The germline V gene encodes CDR1 LGHNA and CDR2 YNFKEQ. This CDR3 contains 17 residues. The CDR3: CVISQDSASASLYEQFF. CDR3 in DNA: TGTGTCATCAGCCAAGATTCGGCTAGCGCGAGTTTGTATGAGCAGTTCTTC.

As for this clonotype: Its ends do not fully match the called genes, so a read error is possible. The chain employs TRBV11-2 and TRBJ2-7, with D hard to call. CDR3 size: 14 residues. Germline values: CDR1 SGHAT, CDR2 FQNNGV. CDR3 bases: TGTGCCAGCAACTTAACCCTTTGGAGCTACGAGCAGTACTTC. Amino acid sequence: CASNLTLWSYEQYF.

The chain combines TRBV6-2 or TRBV6-3 with TRBJ2-1; 7 bases align to TRBD2. The CDR3 spans 15 residues. Germline values: CDR1 MNHEY, CDR2 SVGEGT. The V gene end was trimmed by 4 bases and the J gene end by 5 bases; junction bases not matched to a gene: 8. The CDR3: CASSSRLATNNEQFF. The CDR3 DNA sequence: TGTGCCAGCAGTTCGCGACTAGCTACCAACAATGAGCAGTTCTTC.

This rearrangement joins TRBV20-1 to TRBJ2-5, with unresolved D. The germline V and J ends were trimmed by 2 bases and 10 bases, with 20 bases remaining between them. The germline V gene encodes CDR1 DFQATT and CDR2 SNEGSKA (reference sequence). The CDR3 has 14 residues. CDR3 protein: CSARRSLGVVIQYF. For the CDR3, the DNA is TGCAGTGCTAGACGGAGCCTTGGCGTGGTGATCCAGTACTTC.

Ten or more counts support this clonotype. The gene calls are TRBV20-1 and TRBJ2-5; 9 bases align to TRBD2. V trimming: 6 bases; J trimming: 5 bases; junction bases outside the gene matches: 4. The CDR3 has 12 residues. Germline CDR1 is DFQATT and CDR2 is SNEGSKA (reference sequence). The CDR3 loop reads CSALAGKETQYF. CDR3 sequence (DNA): TGCAGTGCCCTAGCGGGAAAGGAGACCCAGTACTTC.

For this clonotype: Relative to the germline gene, one junction end is altered; a read error may explain this. The J gene is TRBJ2-1, the V gene TRBV20-1; weak D call: TRBD2 (5 bases). Per germline, CDR1 DFQATT and CDR2 SNEGSKA (reference sequence). This CDR3 region has 15 residues. The DNA for the CDR3 is TGTAGTGCTGGAGATTTTGGACTGGACGTTGCCGGGCAGTTCTTC. Amino acids: CSAGDFGLDVAGQFF.

Remarks on this clonotype: The junction departs from the called germline gene at one end, perhaps through a read error. This chain connects TRBV29-1 to TRBJ1-1, with TRBD1 as a possible D gene (6 bases). The CDR3 length is 13 residues. The germline gives CDR1 SQVTM, CDR2 ANQGSEA. The CDR3 DNA sequence: TGCAGCCTTGAAAAACAGGGCGGCACTGAAGCTCTCTTT. Protein: CSLEKQGGTEALF.

This clonotype was recorded once. A junction boundary mismatches the germline segment, possibly from a read error. The V and J genes are TRBV4-2 and TRBJ2-1, with 10 bases fitting TRBD2. CDR3 length: 17 amino acids. Germline assignment: CDR1 LGHNA and CDR2 YNFKEQ. The CDR3 spells CTSGQGSASGSLYEQFF. Here the CDR3 DNA reads TGTACCAGCGGCCAAGGTTCGGCTAGCGGGAGTTTGTATGAGCAGTTCTTC.